These T cell receptor beta chains were read from a single sample in a study of blood T cell repertoires in COVID-19. Here immunoSEQ multiplex PCR was the method, and the copy in TCRdb shows in-frame clones only, minus some. The sample has about 170,000 clones; more than 70% are singletons. Material for sequencing was peripheral blood. All receptors derive from a woman older than 75 with active or convalescent COVID-19. The CDR3 runs from the conserved cysteine through the conserved F or W. The D gene is left open where the match is weak. Clone size is shown for a subset of rows, as once, few, many or a class of expanded clone.

CASSPQVGRDTEAFF TGTGCCAGCTCACCACAGGTAGGGAGGGACACTGAAGCTTTCTTT TRBJ1-1 - - TRBV18
CASSRTGEGYGYTF TGTGCCAGCAGTCGGACAGGGGAGGGGTATGGCTACACCTTC TRBJ1-2 few TRBD1 TRBV25-1
CASSLGGVYNEQFF TGCGCCAGCAGCTTGGGGGGCGTCTACAATGAGCAGTTCTTC TRBJ2-1 - - TRBV5-1
CASSLSYSYNEQFF TGTGCCAGCAGCTTGTCTTACTCCTACAATGAGCAGTTCTTC TRBJ2-1 - - TRBV11-3
CASSLGGSGRSGNTIYF TGTGCCAGCAGCTTAGGCGGTAGCGGCCGCTCTGGAAACACCATATATTTT TRBJ1-3 few - TRBV7-2
CAWSVLGPGAAFF TGTGCCTGGAGTGTATTGGGGCCCGGAGCAGCTTTCTTT TRBJ1-1 - - TRBV30
CASSPNSGAYNEQFF TGTGCCAGCAGCCCAAATAGCGGGGCCTACAATGAGCAGTTCTTC TRBJ2-1 - TRBD2 TRBV7-3
CASSLPTGNTGELFF TGCGCCAGCAGCTTGCCTACAGGAAACACCGGGGAGCTGTTTTTT TRBJ2-2 - - TRBV5-1
CASSPALGTGSSKLFF TGTGCCAGCAGTCCCGCTCTAGGGACAGGTTCTTCGAAACTGTTTTTT TRBJ1-4 - TRBD1 TRBV28
CASSVYREGEQFF TGCGCCAGCAGTGTTTACAGGGAAGGTGAGCAGTTCTTC TRBJ2-1 - - TRBV10-1
CASSHGLADSSYEQYF TGTGCCAGCAGCCACGGACTAGCGGACAGCTCCTACGAGCAGTACTTC TRBJ2-7 - TRBD2 TRBV4-2
CASSVGETSGSGETQYF TGTGCCAGCAGCGTAGGAGAGACCAGCGGGAGCGGGGAGACCCAGTACTTC TRBJ2-5 - TRBD2 TRBV9
CASSQTGLNEKLFF TGTGCCAGTAGCCAGACAGGGCTTAATGAAAAACTGTTTTTT TRBJ1-4 - TRBD1 TRBV19
CASSLGWRQDTEAFF TGTGCCAGCAGCCTTGGGTGGAGGCAAGACACTGAAGCTTTCTTT TRBJ1-1 - - TRBV3-1/TRBV3-2
CASSGLASHEQFF TGTGCCAGCAGTGGCCTAGCGAGCCATGAGCAGTTCTTC TRBJ2-1 once - TRBV3-1/TRBV3-2
CASSFTGPNTEAFF TGTGCCAGCAGCTTTACAGGGCCGAACACTGAAGCTTTCTTT TRBJ1-1 - - TRBV11-3
CASSPGLAGSYEQYF TGTGCCAGCAGCCCCGGACTAGCGGGGTCCTACGAGCAGTACTTC TRBJ2-7 large TRBD2 TRBV7-7
CASSLGGGDSPLHF TGTGCCAGCAGCTTGGGGGGCGGTGATTCACCCCTCCACTTT TRBJ1-6 - - TRBV5-6
CASSEVGGSEQFF TGTGCCAGCAGTGAAGTGGGCGGGAGTGAGCAGTTCTTC TRBJ2-1 - TRBD2 TRBV2
CASSLAPTSGGTIYEQYF TGCGCCAGCAGCTTGGCCCCGACTAGCGGGGGAACAATATACGAGCAGTACTTC TRBJ2-7 - TRBD2 TRBV5-1
CASTRTAADTQYF TGTGCCAGCACCCGGACAGCGGCAGATACGCAGTATTTT TRBJ2-3 few - TRBV6-5
CASSDSRQGKTDF TGTGCCAGCAGTGATTCGAGGCAGGGCAAGACAGACTTC TRBJ2-5 - - TRBV2
CASSLIRAGGTGELFF TGCGCCAGCAGCCTCATTCGGGCGGGAGGTACCGGGGAGCTGTTTTTT TRBJ2-2 - TRBD2 TRBV5-1
CASSFMDRRQYF TGTGCCAGCAGCTTTATGGACAGAAGACAGTATTTT TRBJ2-3 once - TRBV5-4
CASRDRVSDNSPLHF TGTGCCAGTCGAGACAGGGTTTCAGATAATTCACCCCTCCACTTT TRBJ1-6 - TRBD1 TRBV19
CASSTRTGANYGYTF TGTGCCAGCAGCACCCGGACGGGAGCTAACTATGGCTACACCTTC TRBJ1-2 - - TRBV7-6
CASRPGGLADTGELFF TGTGCCAGCAGGCCTGGGGGACTAGCGGACACCGGGGAGCTGTTTTTT TRBJ2-2 - TRBD2 TRBV28
CASSQLAGGFETQYF TGTGCCAGCAGCCAATTGGCAGGGGGGTTCGAGACCCAGTACTTC TRBJ2-5 - - TRBV14
CASSEQQDQPQHF TGTGCCAGCAGTGAACAACAAGATCAGCCCCAGCATTTT TRBJ1-5 few - TRBV6-1
CASSPGGGDNTEAFF TGTGCCAGCAGCCCCGGGGGGGGCGATAACACTGAAGCTTTCTTT TRBJ1-1 once - TRBV5-4
CASSLLATHNEQFF TGCGCCAGCAGCTTGCTAGCCACCCACAATGAGCAGTTCTTC TRBJ2-1 - - TRBV5-1
CASSSNEQETQYF TGTGCCAGCTCCTCTAACGAACAAGAGACCCAGTACTTC TRBJ2-5 - - TRBV3-1/TRBV3-2
CASSPRSGINNEQFF TGTGCCAGCAGCCCCCGGAGCGGGATTAACAATGAGCAGTTCTTC TRBJ2-1 - TRBD2 TRBV7-3
CASTLSRGREGQPQHF TGTGCCAGCACTCTTAGTAGGGGGCGCGAAGGTCAGCCCCAGCATTTT TRBJ1-5 - TRBD1 TRBV2
CASSLFAGRTSEQYF TGTGCCAGCAGCTTATTTGCCGGGAGAACCTCCGAGCAGTACTTC TRBJ2-7 - - TRBV7-9
CASSFLNQPQHF TGTGCCAGTAGTTTTCTAAATCAGCCCCAGCATTTT TRBJ1-5 - - TRBV19
CASTLHQEISEQYF TGTGCCAGCACCCTGCACCAAGAAATTAGCGAGCAGTACTTC TRBJ2-7 - - TRBV2
CAISESGTGDEKLFF TGTGCCATCAGTGAGTCAGGGACAGGGGATGAAAAACTGTTTTTT TRBJ1-4 - TRBD1 TRBV10-3
CASSAAEGEEFF TGTGCCAGTAGTGCCGCCGAGGGTGAGGAGTTCTTC TRBJ2-1 - - TRBV19
CASIFGTSGGNEQFF TGTGCCAGCATTTTCGGGACTAGTGGGGGCAATGAGCAGTTCTTC TRBJ2-1 - TRBD2 TRBV2
CASSPTTNYGYTF TGCGCCAGCAGCCCGACAACTAACTATGGCTACACCTTC TRBJ1-2 few - TRBV5-1
CASRLAFSSSETSTDTQYF TGTGCAAGTCGCTTAGCATTTAGCAGCTCTGAAACTAGCACAGATACGCAGTATTTT TRBJ2-3 - - TRBV12-2
CASSPGGGSYEQYF TGCGCCAGCAGCCCCGGCGGAGGGTCCTACGAGCAGTACTTC TRBJ2-7 once - TRBV5-1
CASSFSGGEGNTIYF TGCGCCAGCAGCTTCTCGGGGGGCGAGGGAAACACCATATATTTT TRBJ1-3 - - TRBV5-1
CASSYGGEGQPQHF TGTGCCAGCAGTTACGGAGGGGAGGGTCAGCCCCAGCATTTT TRBJ1-5 - - TRBV6-2/TRBV6-3
CASSTTRQGLTSYNEQFF TGTGCCAGTAGTACGACGAGACAGGGATTAACGTCCTACAATGAGCAGTTCTTC TRBJ2-1 - TRBD1 TRBV19
CASNTGQVGHEQYF TGTGCCAGTAATACGGGACAGGTAGGCCACGAGCAGTACTTC TRBJ2-7 once TRBD1 TRBV2
CASSATREGEQYF TGTGCCAGCAGCGCTACTAGGGAGGGCGAGCAGTACTTC TRBJ2-7 - TRBD2 TRBV7-2
CASSPRRGGGYTF TGTGCCAGCAGCCCCCGGAGGGGAGGAGGCTACACCTTC TRBJ1-2 - - TRBV7-3
CASSPTGLRQPQHF TGTGCCAGTAGCCCTACAGGGTTGAGGCAGCCCCAGCATTTT TRBJ1-5 few - TRBV19
CSVTDAGVIYGYTF TGCAGCGTTACGGACGCAGGGGTGATTTATGGCTACACCTTC TRBJ1-2 - - TRBV29-1
CASRNRDYDNEQFF TGTGCCAGCAGAAACCGGGACTACGACAATGAGCAGTTCTTC TRBJ2-1 - TRBD2 TRBV5-8
CASSPPGLDTQYF TGTGCCAGCAGTCCCCCGGGACTAGATACGCAGTATTTT TRBJ2-3 - - TRBV6-5
CASSLKSPEEPNTEAFF TGCGCCAGCAGCTTAAAGTCCCCAGAGGAGCCGAACACTGAAGCTTTCTTT TRBJ1-1 - - TRBV5-1
CASSDPQNGYTF TGCGCCAGCAGTGATCCCCAGAATGGCTACACCTTC TRBJ1-2 - - TRBV10-1
CASSSRGSGNTIYF TGTGCCAGCAGCTCCCGGGGATCTGGAAACACCATATATTTT TRBJ1-3 few - TRBV7-8
CASSQDRGLGNEQYF TGTGCCAGCAGCCAGGACAGGGGGTTAGGCAACGAGCAGTACTTC TRBJ2-7 - TRBD1 TRBV3-1/TRBV3-2